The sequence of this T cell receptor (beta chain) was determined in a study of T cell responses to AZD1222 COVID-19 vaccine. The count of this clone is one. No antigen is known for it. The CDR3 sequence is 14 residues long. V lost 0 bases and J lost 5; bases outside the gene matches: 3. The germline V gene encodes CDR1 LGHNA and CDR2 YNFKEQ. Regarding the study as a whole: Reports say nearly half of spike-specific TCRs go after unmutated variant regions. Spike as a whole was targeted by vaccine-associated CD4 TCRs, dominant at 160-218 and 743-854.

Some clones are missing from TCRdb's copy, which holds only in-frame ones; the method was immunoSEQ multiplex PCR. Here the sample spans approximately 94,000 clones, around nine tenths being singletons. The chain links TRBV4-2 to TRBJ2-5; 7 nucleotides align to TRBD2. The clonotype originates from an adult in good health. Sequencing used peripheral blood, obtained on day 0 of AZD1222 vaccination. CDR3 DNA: TGTGCCAGCAGCCAAGAACCCGGGGGGGAGACCCAGTACTTC. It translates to CASSQEPGGETQYF.